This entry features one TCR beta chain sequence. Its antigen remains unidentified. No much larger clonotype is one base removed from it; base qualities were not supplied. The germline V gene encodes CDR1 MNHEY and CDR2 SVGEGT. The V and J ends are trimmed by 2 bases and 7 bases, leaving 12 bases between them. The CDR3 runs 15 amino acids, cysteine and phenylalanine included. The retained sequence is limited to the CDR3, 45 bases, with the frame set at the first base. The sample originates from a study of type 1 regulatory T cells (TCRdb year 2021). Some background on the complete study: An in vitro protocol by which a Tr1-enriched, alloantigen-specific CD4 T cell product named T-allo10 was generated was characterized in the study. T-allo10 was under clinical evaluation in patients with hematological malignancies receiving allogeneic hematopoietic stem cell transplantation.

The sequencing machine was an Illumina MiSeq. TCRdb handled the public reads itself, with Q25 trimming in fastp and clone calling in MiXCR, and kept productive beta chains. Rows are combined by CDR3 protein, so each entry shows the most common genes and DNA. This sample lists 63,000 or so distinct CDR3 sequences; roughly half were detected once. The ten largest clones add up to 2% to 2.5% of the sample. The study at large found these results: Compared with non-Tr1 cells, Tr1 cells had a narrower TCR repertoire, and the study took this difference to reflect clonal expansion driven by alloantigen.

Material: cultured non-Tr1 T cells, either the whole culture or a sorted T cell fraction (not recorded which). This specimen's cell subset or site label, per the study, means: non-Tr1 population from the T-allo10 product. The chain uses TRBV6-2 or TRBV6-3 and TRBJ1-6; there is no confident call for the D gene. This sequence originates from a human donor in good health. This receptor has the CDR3 CASSYRTSRNSPLHF. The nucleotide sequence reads TGTGCCAGCAGTTACCGTACGTCCAGGAATTCACCCCTCCACTTT.